This T cell receptor beta chain derives from a study of regulatory T cells in long-lasting Graves disease. At least ten counts were recorded for this clonotype. What it binds is not known. Arm-PCR of CDR3 regions with iRepertoire HTBI primers generated TCR beta libraries. TCRdb recomputed calls from the multiplex PCR reads with MiXCR, one row per CDR3 protein. This sample has under 450,000 distinct CDR3 sequences, with 12% found just once. As for time point: newly diagnosed GD, antithyroid drugs for less than 3 months. After RNA was extracted from PBMCs, the TCR library was made from it. This CDR3 spans 17 amino acids. Germline CDR1 DFQATT, CDR2 SNEGSKA (reference sequence). The junction had 14 bases not matched to a gene; V was cut back by 2 bases and J by 7 bases. Study outcomes and limitations: Persistent patients shared more public clonotypes (over 2,500) than new patients (about 960).

In addition, the sample was reused for a study of T cells in Graves' hyperthyroidism and ophthalmopathy. That source notes: Blood also showed most of the thyroid clonotypes that were expanded above 0.001.

This chain connects TRBV20-1 to TRBJ2-1; 10 bases are shared with TRBD2. The sequence came from a woman under 30 with Graves disease. Specimen: peripheral blood mononuclear cells (PBMCs), collected at new diagnosis, from a patient treated with antithyroid drugs. The CDR3 region is CSARTRRAGGLLNEQFF. The DNA for the CDR3 is TGCAGTGCTAGAACAAGACGAGCGGGAGGGTTGTTGAATGAGCAGTTCTTC.